This T cell receptor beta chain was observed in a study of CD8+CD57+ T cells in acquired aplastic anemia. By flow cytometry, patients selected for sequencing had shown an expansion of CD8+CD57+ cells. Diagnosis of severe acquired aplastic anemia applied to all patients. Investigators profiled TCR beta VDJ and CDR3 from genomic DNA template. TCRdb itself ran the reads through MiXCR, one entry per CDR3 protein. The sample includes around 430,000 distinct CDR3 sequences, around 30% of them seen just once. Study outcomes and limitations: In CD8+ cells, Simpson's diversity showed no significant difference between patients and controls. Around 29 CD8+ CDR3 sequences were shared between patients and controls.

Deletions cut 0 bases from V and 1 base from J, with 1 base between. The CDR3 totals 12 residues. The germline V gene encodes CDR1 GTSNPN and CDR2 SVGIG (reference sequence). This clonotype was observed many times. Its antigen is not identified. The material sequenced was sorted CD4+, CD8+, or CD8+CD57+ T cells (not recorded which) from PBMCs. The sequence derives from a human donor with aplastic anemia. The chain couples TRBV30 to TRBJ1-3; D is uncertain. The CDR3 nucleotides read TGTGCCTGGAGTGTATCTGGAAACACCATATATTTT. Protein product: CAWSVSGNTIYF.